A single sample gave rise to the 8 T cell receptor beta chains below, sequenced in a study of blood T cells in healthy people across ages. The use of a sample-barcoded 5' primer and a J-beta primer mix characterized a second PCR of about 6 to 11 cycles. TCRdb itself ran the 5' RACE reads through MiXCR, one entry per CDR3 protein. The data contain around 1,600,000 distinct CDR3 sequences, 42% of them singletons. The sample comprised blood. These receptors came from a woman in her late teens or twenties in good health.

This clonotype was counted between two and nine times. The V gene is TRBV20-1, the J gene TRBJ1-2, with D possibly matching TRBD1 (6 bases). Trimming left V 7 bases short and J 8 bases short, with 14 bases between. This CDR3 contains 11 residues. The germline CDR1 and CDR2 sequences are DFQATT and SNEGSKA (reference sequence). The chain's CDR3 is CSGGQGRGYTF. The CDR3 coding sequence is TGCAGTGGGGGACAAGGGAGAGGCTACACCTTC.

The chain carries TRBV6-2 or TRBV6-3 and TRBJ2-3, with a tentative D call TRBD2 (5 bases). The V and J ends lost 2 bases and 11 bases respectively, with 5 bases between them. The CDR3 has 10 residues. Germline loops: CDR1 MNHEY, CDR2 SVGEGT. CDR3: CASSYGRQYF. CDR3 DNA sequence: TGTGCCAGCAGTTACGGGAGGCAGTATTTT.

There are a few counts of this clonotype. This chain connects TRBV27 to TRBJ2-2; tentative D call: TRBD2 (5 bases). Germline lookup yields CDR1 MNHEY and CDR2 SMNVEV (reference sequence). The CDR3 extends over 14 amino acids. The V end lost 8 bases, the J end lost 7 bases, and 17 bases lay between the germline ends. The CDR3 region has the DNA TGTGCCAGCTGGACGGCCAGGAGGATCGGGGAGCTGTTTTTT. Its protein is CASWTARRIGELFF.

The rearrangement joins TRBV15 to TRBJ2-4; tentatively, D is TRBD2 (6 bases). The closer fit of TRBJ2-7 to the DNA end suggests the J call may be wrong. The germline V gene has CDR1 LNHNV and CDR2 YYDKDF (reference sequence). This CDR3 comprises 14 residues. CDR3 sequence reads: CATSREMRGYEQYF. The CDR3, as DNA: TGTGCCACCAGCAGAGAAATGCGGGGCTACGAGCAGTACTTC.

There are a few counts of this clonotype. The V and J genes are TRBV29-1 and TRBJ2-1, with 8 positions matching TRBD1. Looked up from germline, CDR1 is SQVTM and CDR2 is ANQGSEA. This CDR3 has 12 residues. V was clipped by 7 bases and J by 8 bases; unmatched bases: 7. The chain's CDR3 is CSGAGGLDEQFF. The CDR3 DNA sequence: TGCAGCGGAGCAGGGGGCTTGGATGAGCAGTTCTTC.

This clonotype appeared a few times. The gene calls are TRBV7-9 and TRBJ2-3; D is undetermined. CDR3 length: 12 residues. CDR1 SEHNR and CDR2 FQNEAQ come from the germline V gene (reference sequence). Trimming cost V 6 bases and J 3 bases, with 7 bases left between them. CDR3 region: CASRAWTDTQYF. CDR3 in DNA: TGTGCCAGCAGGGCCTGGACAGATACGCAGTATTTT.

The chain uses TRBV12-3 or TRBV12-4 and TRBJ1-5, with 7 bases aligning to TRBD1. The trim removed 7 bases at V and 2 bases at J, leaving 8 bases unmatched. This CDR3 region has 15 residues. CDR3 sequence: CASTQTGFGNQPQHF. As DNA, the CDR3 is TGTGCCAGCACCCAGACAGGGTTTGGCAATCAGCCCCAGCATTTT.

The chain combines TRBV13 with TRBJ1-3, with D possibly matching TRBD1 (6 bases). This CDR3 has 15 residues. Trimming left V 4 bases short and J 4 bases short, with 14 bases between. The V gene's germline CDR1 is PRHDT and CDR2 FYEKMQ (reference sequence). The CDR3 sequence is CASSYGTGLGNTIYF. DNA for the CDR3: TGTGCCAGCAGCTACGGAACAGGGTTGGGAAACACCATATATTTT.